A selection of T cell receptor beta chains follows, all from one sample in a study of cytomegalovirus exposure and HLA in healthy donors. The repertoire was sequenced with immunoSEQ multiplex PCR; TCRdb's copy has only in-frame clones and lacks some. The data hold tens of thousands of clones, with roughly 96% observed a single time. Sequencing was done on a sample of PBMCs. The receptors originated from a man aged 18 to 29 in good health and CMV-seronegative. Each CDR3 is given with its conserved first and last residue. The order of the fields is clone size, V gene, D gene, J gene, CDR3 DNA, CDR3 protein. D genes are given only for firm matches. Some rows have no size entry. The others give once, few or many, or a class for an expanded clone.

size: NA
V: TRBV5-6
D: TRBD1
J: TRBJ2-2
DNA: TGTGCCAGCAGCCGAAGGGACAGGGTCGCCGGGGAGCTGTTTTTT
CDR3: CASSRRDRVAGELFF

size: NA
V: TRBV6-5
D: NA
J: TRBJ1-5
DNA: TGTGCCAGCAGTGACACCCAGGGTGGTCAGCCCCAGCATTTT
CDR3: CASSDTQGGQPQHF

size: NA
V: TRBV5-1
D: TRBD1
J: TRBJ2-7
DNA: TGCGCCAGCAGCCCCACCGGGACAGGGCACGAGCAGTACTTC
CDR3: CASSPTGTGHEQYF

size: NA
V: TRBV10-3
D: TRBD2
J: TRBJ2-3
DNA: TGTGCCATCAGTACAGGACTAGCGGGAGGGCCAGGGACAGATACGCAGTATTTT
CDR3: CAISTGLAGGPGTDTQYF

size: NA
V: TRBV20-1
D: NA
J: TRBJ1-1
DNA: TGCAGTGCTAGCTTGAACACTGAAGCTTTCTTT
CDR3: CSASLNTEAFF

size: NA
V: TRBV15
D: TRBD2
J: TRBJ2-7
DNA: TGTGCCACCAGCAGAGACCGGACTAGCGGGAGACACAACGAGCAGTACTTC
CDR3: CATSRDRTSGRHNEQYF

size: NA
V: TRBV6-1
D: NA
J: TRBJ1-2
DNA: TGTGCCAGTAGGTTTACGGGTAACTATGGCTACACCTTC
CDR3: CASRFTGNYGYTF

size: once
V: TRBV18
D: TRBD1
J: TRBJ1-2
DNA: TGTGCCAGCTCACCAGGACAGGTGACGACCATTAACTATGGCTACACCTTC
CDR3: CASSPGQVTTINYGYTF

size: NA
V: TRBV28
D: NA
J: TRBJ1-5
DNA: TGTGCCAGCAGTTTGGTCTTGGGGGGAGGGCAGCCCCAGCATTTT
CDR3: CASSLVLGGGQPQHF

size: NA
V: TRBV28
D: TRBD2
J: TRBJ2-1
DNA: TGTGCCAGCAGTACCCGGACTAGCGGATCCTACAATGAGCAGTTCTTC
CDR3: CASSTRTSGSYNEQFF

size: once
V: TRBV7-2
D: NA
J: TRBJ1-5
DNA: TGTGCCAGCAGCTCCTATAGCAATCAGCCCCAGCATTTT
CDR3: CASSSYSNQPQHF

size: NA
V: TRBV27
D: NA
J: TRBJ2-7
DNA: TGTGCCAGCAGTTTTTTACGGGGATCATACGAGCAGTACTTC
CDR3: CASSFLRGSYEQYF

size: NA
V: TRBV19
D: NA
J: TRBJ1-5
DNA: TGTGCCATCGGCAGGGGAGATCAGCCCCAGCATTTT
CDR3: CAIGRGDQPQHF

size: NA
V: TRBV28
D: NA
J: TRBJ2-5
DNA: TGTGCCAGCAATAGACAGGTTGTAGAGACCCAGTACTTC
CDR3: CASNRQVVETQYF

size: NA
V: TRBV5-1
D: TRBD1
J: TRBJ2-2
DNA: TGCGCCAGCAGCGAATCGGGACAGCTGAACACCGGGGAGCTGTTTTTT
CDR3: CASSESGQLNTGELFF

size: once
V: TRBV5-1
D: TRBD2
J: TRBJ2-1
DNA: TGCGCCAGCAGCTTGAGCGGGATATCAAATGAGCAGTTCTTC
CDR3: CASSLSGISNEQFF

size: NA
V: TRBV19
D: NA
J: TRBJ1-5
DNA: TGTGCCAGTATGCAGTTCAATCAGCCCCAGCATTTT
CDR3: CASMQFNQPQHF

size: NA
V: TRBV6-1
D: TRBD1
J: TRBJ1-2
DNA: TGTGCCAGCAGTGGCCGGGACAGCTATGGCTACACCTTC
CDR3: CASSGRDSYGYTF

size: NA
V: TRBV10-3
D: NA
J: TRBJ1-2
DNA: TGTGCCATATTGACAGAACTCGATGGCTACACCTTC
CDR3: CAILTELDGYTF

size: NA
V: TRBV29-1
D: TRBD2
J: TRBJ2-3
DNA: TGCAGCGTAAAGGGACTAGCGGGGGATAGCACAGATACGCAGTATTTT
CDR3: CSVKGLAGDSTDTQYF

size: NA
V: TRBV11-3
D: TRBD1
J: TRBJ2-1
DNA: TGTGCCAGCAGCTTTAGGGACAGGGGGCTCAATGAGCAGTTCTTC
CDR3: CASSFRDRGLNEQFF

size: NA
V: TRBV2
D: NA
J: TRBJ1-3
DNA: TGTGCCAGCAGTGAACGCCGGGAGAATGGAAACACCATATATTTT
CDR3: CASSERRENGNTIYF

size: NA
V: TRBV27
D: TRBD1
J: TRBJ1-5
DNA: TGTGCCAGCAGGAAACAGGGGGCGGCTTCTGACAGCAATCAGCCCCAGCATTTT
CDR3: CASRKQGAASDSNQPQHF

size: NA
V: TRBV6-5
D: NA
J: TRBJ1-1
DNA: TGTGCCAGCAGCCCCGGACAGACTACTTGGGCTTTCTTT
CDR3: CASSPGQTTWAFF

size: NA
V: TRBV10-3
D: TRBD1
J: TRBJ1-1
DNA: TGTGCCATCAGCCAAGTCACCGGACAGGGGGCTTTCTTT
CDR3: CAISQVTGQGAFF

size: NA
V: TRBV19
D: TRBD1
J: TRBJ1-1
DNA: TGTGCCAGTAGGCGACAGGGCCCAAACACTGAAGCTTTCTTT
CDR3: CASRRQGPNTEAFF

size: NA
V: TRBV6-5
D: NA
J: TRBJ1-3
DNA: TGTGCCAGCAGTGTAGGGGGATTGTCTGGAAACACCATATATTTT
CDR3: CASSVGGLSGNTIYF

size: once
V: TRBV7-9
D: NA
J: TRBJ1-3
DNA: TGTGCCAGCAGCCTAAACGGAAACACCATATATTTT
CDR3: CASSLNGNTIYF